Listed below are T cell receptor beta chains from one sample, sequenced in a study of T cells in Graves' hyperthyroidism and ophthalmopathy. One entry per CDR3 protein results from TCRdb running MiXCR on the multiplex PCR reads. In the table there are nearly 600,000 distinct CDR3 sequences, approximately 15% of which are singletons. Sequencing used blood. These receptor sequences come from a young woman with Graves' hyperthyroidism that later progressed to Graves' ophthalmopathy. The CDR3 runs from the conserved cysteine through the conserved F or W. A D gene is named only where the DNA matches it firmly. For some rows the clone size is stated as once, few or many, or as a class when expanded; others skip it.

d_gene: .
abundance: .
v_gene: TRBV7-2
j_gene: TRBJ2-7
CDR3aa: CASSQDLLTALYEQYF
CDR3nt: TGCGCCAGCAGCCAAGACCTACTGACAGCACTTTACGAGCAGTACTTC

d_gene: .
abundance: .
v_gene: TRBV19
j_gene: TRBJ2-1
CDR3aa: CASSVKNEQFF
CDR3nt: TGTGCCAGTAGTGTCAAAAATGAGCAGTTCTTC

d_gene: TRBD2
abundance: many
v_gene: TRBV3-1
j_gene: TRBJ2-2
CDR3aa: CASSSSGSTNGELFF
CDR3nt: TGTGCCAGCAGCTCTAGCGGGAGTACGAACGGGGAGCTGTTTTTT

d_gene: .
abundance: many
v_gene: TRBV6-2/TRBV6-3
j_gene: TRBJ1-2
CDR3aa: CASSYSSGENGYTF
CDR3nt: TGTGCCAGCAGTTACTCGAGTGGGGAGAATGGCTACACCTTC

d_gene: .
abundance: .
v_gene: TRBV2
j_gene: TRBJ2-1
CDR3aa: CASSVGAGVF
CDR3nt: TGTGCCAGCAGTGTGGGGGCGGGGGTCTTC

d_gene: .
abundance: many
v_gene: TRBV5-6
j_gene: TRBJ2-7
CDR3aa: CASSLVVGEQYF
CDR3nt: TGTGCCAGCAGCTTGGTGGTGGGTGAGCAGTACTTC

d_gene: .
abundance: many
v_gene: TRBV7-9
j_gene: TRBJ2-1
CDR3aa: CASSHSGEGAGQFF
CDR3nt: TGTGCCAGCAGCCACTCTGGGGAGGGGGCTGGGCAGTTCTTC

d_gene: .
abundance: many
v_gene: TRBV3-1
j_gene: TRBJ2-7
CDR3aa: CASSPTTAFYEQYF
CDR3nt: TGTGCCAGCAGCCCAACGACAGCATTCTACGAGCAGTACTTC

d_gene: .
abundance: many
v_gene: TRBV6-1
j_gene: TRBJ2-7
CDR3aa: CATDRTASYEQYF
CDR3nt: TGTGCCACCGATCGGACTGCATCCTACGAGCAGTACTTC

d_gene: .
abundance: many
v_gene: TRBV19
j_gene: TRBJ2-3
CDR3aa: CASSIGSGGDTQYF
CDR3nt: TGTGCCAGTAGTATAGGTAGCGGTGGAGATACGCAGTATTTT

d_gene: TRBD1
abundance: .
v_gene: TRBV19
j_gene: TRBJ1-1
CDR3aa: CASKEGANTEAFF
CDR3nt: TGTGCCAGTAAAGAGGGGGCAAACACTGAAGCTTTCTTT

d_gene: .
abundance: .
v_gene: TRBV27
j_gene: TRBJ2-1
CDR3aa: CASSPTPGVLYNEQFF
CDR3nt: TGTGCCAGCAGTCCAACCCCAGGGGTCCTCTACAATGAGCAGTTCTTC

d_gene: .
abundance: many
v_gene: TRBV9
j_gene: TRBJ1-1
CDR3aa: CASSVSAGMNTEAFF
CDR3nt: TGTGCCAGCAGCGTAAGCGCAGGGATGAACACTGAAGCTTTCTTT

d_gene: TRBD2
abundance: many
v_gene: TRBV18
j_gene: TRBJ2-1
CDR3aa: CASSPTLGGGRRDEQFF
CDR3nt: TGTGCCAGCTCACCCACCTTGGGTGGCGGGAGAAGGGATGAGCAGTTCTTC

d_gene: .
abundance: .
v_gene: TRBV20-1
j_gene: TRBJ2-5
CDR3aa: CSASPFQETQYF
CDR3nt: TGCAGTGCTTCCCCCTTTCAAGAGACCCAGTACTTC

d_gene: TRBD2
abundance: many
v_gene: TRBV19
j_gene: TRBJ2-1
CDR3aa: CASALAGSYNEQFF
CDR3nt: TGTGCCAGTGCCCTAGCGGGATCGTACAATGAGCAGTTCTTC

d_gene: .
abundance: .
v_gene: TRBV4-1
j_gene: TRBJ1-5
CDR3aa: CASSQGRNQLQHF
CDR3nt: TGCGCCAGCAGCCAAGGGAGGAATCAGCTCCAGCATTTT

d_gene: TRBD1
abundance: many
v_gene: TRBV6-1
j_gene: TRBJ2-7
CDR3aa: CASSLQGTYEQYF
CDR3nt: TGTGCCAGCAGTCTACAGGGGACCTACGAGCAGTACTTC

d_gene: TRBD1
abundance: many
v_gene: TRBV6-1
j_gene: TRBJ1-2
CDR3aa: CASSSGQGAIYSGYTF
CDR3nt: TGTGCCAGCAGCTCCGGACAGGGGGCAATATATTCTGGCTACACCTTC

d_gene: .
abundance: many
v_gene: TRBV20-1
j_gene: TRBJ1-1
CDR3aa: CSAISSGLNEAFF
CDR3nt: TGCAGTGCTATTTCTTCGGGACTAAATGAAGCTTTCTTT

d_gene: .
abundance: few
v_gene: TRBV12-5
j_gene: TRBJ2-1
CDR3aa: CASGLVIGSYNEQFF
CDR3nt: TGTGCTAGTGGTTTAGTTATAGGGTCCTACAATGAGCAGTTCTTC

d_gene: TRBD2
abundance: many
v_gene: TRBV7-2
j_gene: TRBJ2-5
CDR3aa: CASSLGTSGRLETQYF
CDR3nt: TGTGCCAGCAGCTTAGGGACTAGCGGGAGGCTGGAGACCCAGTACTTC

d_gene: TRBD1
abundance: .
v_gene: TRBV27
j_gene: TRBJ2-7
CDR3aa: CASRSSGTGSRSAYEQYF
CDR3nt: TGTGCCAGCCGCTCCTCCGGGACAGGGTCCCGTTCCGCCTACGAGCAGTACTTC

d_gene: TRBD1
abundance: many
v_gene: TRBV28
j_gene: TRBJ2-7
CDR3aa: CASSLTGASREQYF
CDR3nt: TGTGCCAGCAGTTTAACAGGGGCCTCGAGGGAGCAGTACTTC

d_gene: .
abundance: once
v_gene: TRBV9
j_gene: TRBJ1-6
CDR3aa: CASSVVGRDGGNSPLHF
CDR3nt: TGTGCCAGCAGCGTAGTGGGGCGGGACGGAGGAAATTCACCCCTCCACTTT

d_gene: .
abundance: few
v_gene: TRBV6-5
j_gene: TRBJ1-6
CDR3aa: CASSYGGGYNSPLHF
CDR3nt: TGTGCCAGCAGTTACGGGGGCGGCTATAATTCACCCCTCCACTTT

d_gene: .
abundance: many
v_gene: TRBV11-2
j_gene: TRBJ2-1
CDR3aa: CASSLDRAPNEQFF
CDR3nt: TGTGCCAGCAGCTTAGATAGGGCTCCTAATGAGCAGTTCTTC

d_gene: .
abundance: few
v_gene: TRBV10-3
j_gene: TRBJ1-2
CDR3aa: CAISESRSNYGYTF
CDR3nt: TGTGCCATCAGTGAAAGCAGGTCTAACTATGGCTACACCTTC

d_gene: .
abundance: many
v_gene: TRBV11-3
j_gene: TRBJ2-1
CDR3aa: CASSFEAREQFF
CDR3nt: TGTGCCAGCAGCTTCGAGGCGCGGGAGCAGTTCTTC

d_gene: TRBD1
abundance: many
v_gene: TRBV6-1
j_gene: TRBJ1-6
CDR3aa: CASSALRPGTGLQGSPLHF
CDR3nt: TGTGCCAGCAGTGCACTACGTCCCGGGACAGGGCTTCAGGGCTCACCCCTCCACTTT

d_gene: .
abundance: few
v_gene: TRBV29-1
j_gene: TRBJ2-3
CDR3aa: CSVIPLVGLTDTQYF
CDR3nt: TGCAGCGTCATCCCACTTGTGGGGCTCACAGATACGCAGTATTTT

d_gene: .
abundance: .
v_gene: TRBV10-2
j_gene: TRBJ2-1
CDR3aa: CASLYGSPNNEQFF
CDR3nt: TGCGCCAGTTTATACGGTTCCCCGAACAATGAGCAGTTCTTC

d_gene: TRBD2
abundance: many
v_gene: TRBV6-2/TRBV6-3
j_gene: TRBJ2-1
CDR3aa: CASSWTSGRREQFF
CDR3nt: TGTGCCAGCAGCTGGACTAGCGGGAGGCGAGAGCAGTTCTTC

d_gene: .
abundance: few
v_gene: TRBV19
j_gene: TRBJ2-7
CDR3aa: CASSGPGRPYEQYF
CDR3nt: TGTGCCAGTAGTGGACCTGGGCGACCCTACGAGCAGTACTTC

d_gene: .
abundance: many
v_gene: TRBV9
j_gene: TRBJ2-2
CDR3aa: CASSVDLGVGELFF
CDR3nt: TGTGCCAGCAGCGTAGATCTAGGGGTGGGGGAGCTGTTTTTT

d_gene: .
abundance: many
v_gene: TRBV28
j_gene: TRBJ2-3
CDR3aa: CASSLLYTGTSTDTQYF
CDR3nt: TGTGCCAGCAGTTTACTCTATACAGGCACTAGCACAGATACGCAGTATTTT

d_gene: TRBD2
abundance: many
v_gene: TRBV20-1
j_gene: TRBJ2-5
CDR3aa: CSATVVAGAGETQYF
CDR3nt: TGCAGTGCCACTGTGGTAGCGGGGGCGGGAGAGACCCAGTACTTC

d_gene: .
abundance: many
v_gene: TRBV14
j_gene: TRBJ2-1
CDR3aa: CASSQDLVPQFF
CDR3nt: TGTGCCAGCAGCCAAGATCTGGTCCCGCAGTTCTTC